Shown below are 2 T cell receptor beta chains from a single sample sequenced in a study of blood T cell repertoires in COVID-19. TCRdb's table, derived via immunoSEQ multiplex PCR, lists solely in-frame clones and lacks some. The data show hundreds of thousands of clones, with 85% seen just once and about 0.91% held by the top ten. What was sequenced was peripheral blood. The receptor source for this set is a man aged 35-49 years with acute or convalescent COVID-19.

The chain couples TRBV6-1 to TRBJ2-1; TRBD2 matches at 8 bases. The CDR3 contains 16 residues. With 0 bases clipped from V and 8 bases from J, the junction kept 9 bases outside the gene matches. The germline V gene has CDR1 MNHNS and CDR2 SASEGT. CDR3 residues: CASSEATSDYKDEQFF. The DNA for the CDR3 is TGTGCCAGCAGTGAAGCGACTAGCGATTATAAGGATGAGCAGTTCTTC.

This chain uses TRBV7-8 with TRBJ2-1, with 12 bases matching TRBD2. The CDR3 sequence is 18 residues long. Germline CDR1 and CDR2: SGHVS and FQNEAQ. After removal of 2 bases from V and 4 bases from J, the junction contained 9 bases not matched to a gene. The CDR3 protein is CASSLRTSSGGVYNEQFF. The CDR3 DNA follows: TGTGCCAGCAGCTTACGAACGTCTAGCGGGGGGGTTTACAATGAGCAGTTCTTC.